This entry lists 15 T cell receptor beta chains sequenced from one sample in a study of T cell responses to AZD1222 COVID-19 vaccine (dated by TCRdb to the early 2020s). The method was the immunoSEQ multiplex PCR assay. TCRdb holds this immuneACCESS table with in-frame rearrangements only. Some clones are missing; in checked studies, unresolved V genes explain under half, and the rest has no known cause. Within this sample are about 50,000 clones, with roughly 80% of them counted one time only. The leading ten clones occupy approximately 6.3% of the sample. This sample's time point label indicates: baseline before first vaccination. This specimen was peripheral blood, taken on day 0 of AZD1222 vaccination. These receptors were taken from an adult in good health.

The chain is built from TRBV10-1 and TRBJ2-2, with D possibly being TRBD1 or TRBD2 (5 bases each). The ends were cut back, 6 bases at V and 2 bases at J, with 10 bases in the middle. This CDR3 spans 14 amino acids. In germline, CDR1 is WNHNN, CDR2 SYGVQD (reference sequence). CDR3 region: CASRPGPNTGELFF. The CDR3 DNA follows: TGCGCCAGCAGGCCGGGACCCAACACCGGGGAGCTGTTTTTT.

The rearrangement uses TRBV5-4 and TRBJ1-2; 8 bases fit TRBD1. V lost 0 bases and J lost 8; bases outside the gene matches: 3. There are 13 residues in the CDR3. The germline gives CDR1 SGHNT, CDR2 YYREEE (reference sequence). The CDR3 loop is CASSLVQGDGYTF. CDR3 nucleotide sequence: TGTGCCAGCAGCTTGGTACAGGGGGACGGCTACACCTTC.

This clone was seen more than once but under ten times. CDR3 sequence (DNA): TGTGCCAGCAGTCGCTTTTCCAGGGGAACTGTCTATGGCTACACCTTC. It translates to CASSRFSRGTVYGYTF. This chain uses TRBV28 with TRBJ1-2; D is possibly TRBD1 (6 bases). Germline V lookup: CDR1 MDHEN, CDR2 SYDVKM. V was clipped by 5 bases and J by 4 bases, with 20 bases between them. The CDR3 has 16 amino acids.

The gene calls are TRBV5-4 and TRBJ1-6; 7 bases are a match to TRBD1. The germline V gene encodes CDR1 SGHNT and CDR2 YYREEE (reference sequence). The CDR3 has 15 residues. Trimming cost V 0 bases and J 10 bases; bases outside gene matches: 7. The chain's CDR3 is CASSLGQGRESPLHF. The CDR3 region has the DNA TGTGCCAGCAGCTTGGGACAGGGTCGGGAATCACCCCTCCACTTT.

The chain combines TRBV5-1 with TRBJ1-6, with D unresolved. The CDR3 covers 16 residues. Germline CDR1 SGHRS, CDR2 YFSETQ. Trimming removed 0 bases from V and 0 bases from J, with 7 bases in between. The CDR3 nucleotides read TGCGCCAGCAGCTTGGACATGAGCTCCTATAATTCACCCCTCCACTTT. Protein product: CASSLDMSSYNSPLHF. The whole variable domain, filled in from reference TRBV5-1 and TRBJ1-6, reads KAGVTQTPRYLIKTRGQQVTLSCSPISGHRSVSWYQQTPGQGLQFLFEYFSETQRNKGNFPGRFSGRQFSNSRSEMNVSTLELGDSALYLCASSLDMSSYNSPLHFGNGTRLTVT.

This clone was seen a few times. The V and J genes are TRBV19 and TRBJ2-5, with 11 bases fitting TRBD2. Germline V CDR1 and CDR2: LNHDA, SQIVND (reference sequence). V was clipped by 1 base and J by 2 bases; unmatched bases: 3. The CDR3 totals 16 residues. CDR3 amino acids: CASSIGLAGGQETQYF. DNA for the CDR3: TGTGCCAGTAGTATAGGGCTAGCGGGGGGTCAAGAGACCCAGTACTTC.

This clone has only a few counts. CDR3 nucleotides: TGTGCCAGCAGTTTTCTACTTAATTCACCCCTCCACTTT. This sequence encodes CASSFLLNSPLHF. The V and J genes are TRBV27 and TRBJ1-6; D is uncertain. There are 13 residues in the CDR3. The germline V gene has CDR1 MNHEY and CDR2 SMNVEV (reference sequence). Trimming left V 3 bases short and J 6 bases short, with 6 bases between.

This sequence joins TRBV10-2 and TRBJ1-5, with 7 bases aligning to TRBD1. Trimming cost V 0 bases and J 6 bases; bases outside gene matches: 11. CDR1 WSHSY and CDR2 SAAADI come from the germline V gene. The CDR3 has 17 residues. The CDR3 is CASSESGTVVDSQPQHF. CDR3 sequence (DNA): TGCGCCAGCAGTGAGTCGGGGACAGTGGTTGATAGTCAGCCCCAGCATTTT.

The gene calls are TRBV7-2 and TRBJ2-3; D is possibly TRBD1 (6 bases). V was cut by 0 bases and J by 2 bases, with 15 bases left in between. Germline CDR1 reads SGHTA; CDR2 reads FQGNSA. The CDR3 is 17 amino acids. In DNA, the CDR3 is TGTGCCAGCAGCTTAGCGGGGGCTAGCTACCTCACAGATACGCAGTATTTT. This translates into CASSLAGASYLTDTQYF.

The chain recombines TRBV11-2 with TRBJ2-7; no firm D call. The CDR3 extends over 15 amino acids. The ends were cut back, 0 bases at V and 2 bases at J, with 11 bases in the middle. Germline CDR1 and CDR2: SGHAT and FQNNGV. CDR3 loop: CASSLDRDAAYEQYF. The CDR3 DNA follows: TGTGCCAGCAGCTTAGATCGAGACGCAGCCTACGAGCAGTACTTC.

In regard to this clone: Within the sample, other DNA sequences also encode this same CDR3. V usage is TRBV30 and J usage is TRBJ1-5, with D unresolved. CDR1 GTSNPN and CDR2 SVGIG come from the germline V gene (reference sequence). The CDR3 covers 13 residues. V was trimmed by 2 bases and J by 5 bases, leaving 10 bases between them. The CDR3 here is CAWSPPGYQPQHF. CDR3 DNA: TGTGCCTGGAGTCCCCCGGGGTATCAGCCCCAGCATTTT. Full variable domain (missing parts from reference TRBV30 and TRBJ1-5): SQTIHQWPATLVQPVGSPLSLECTVEGTSNPNLYWYRQAAGRGLQLLFYSVGIGQISSEVPQNLSASRPQDRQFILSSKKLLLSDSGFYLCAWSPPGYQPQHFGDGTRLSIL.

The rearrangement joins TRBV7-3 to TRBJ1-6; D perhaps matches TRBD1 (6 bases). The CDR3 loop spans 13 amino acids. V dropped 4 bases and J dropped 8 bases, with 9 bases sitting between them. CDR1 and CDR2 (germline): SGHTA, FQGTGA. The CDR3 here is CASSSGDYSPLHF. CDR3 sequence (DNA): TGTGCCAGCAGCTCAGGGGATTATTCACCCCTCCACTTT.

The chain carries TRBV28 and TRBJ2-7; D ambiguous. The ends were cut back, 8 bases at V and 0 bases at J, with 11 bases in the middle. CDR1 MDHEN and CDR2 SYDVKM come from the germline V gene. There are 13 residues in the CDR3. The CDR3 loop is CASRVQSSYEQYF. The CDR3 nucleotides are TGTGCCAGCCGCGTTCAGAGCTCCTACGAGCAGTACTTC.

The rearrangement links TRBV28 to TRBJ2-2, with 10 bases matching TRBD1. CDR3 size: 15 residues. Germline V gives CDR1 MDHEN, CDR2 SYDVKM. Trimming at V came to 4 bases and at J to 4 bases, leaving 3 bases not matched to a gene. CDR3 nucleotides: TGTGCCAGCAGTTCCGGGACAGGGGCCACCGGGGAGCTGTTTTTT. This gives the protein CASSSGTGATGELFF.

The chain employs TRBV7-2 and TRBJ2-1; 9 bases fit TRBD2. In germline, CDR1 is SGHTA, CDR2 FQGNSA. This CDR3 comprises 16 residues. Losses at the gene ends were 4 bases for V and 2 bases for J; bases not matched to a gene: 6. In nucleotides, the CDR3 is TGTGCCAGCAGCTCCAGTGCTAGCGGGGCCTACAATGAGCAGTTCTTC. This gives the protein CASSSSASGAYNEQFF.